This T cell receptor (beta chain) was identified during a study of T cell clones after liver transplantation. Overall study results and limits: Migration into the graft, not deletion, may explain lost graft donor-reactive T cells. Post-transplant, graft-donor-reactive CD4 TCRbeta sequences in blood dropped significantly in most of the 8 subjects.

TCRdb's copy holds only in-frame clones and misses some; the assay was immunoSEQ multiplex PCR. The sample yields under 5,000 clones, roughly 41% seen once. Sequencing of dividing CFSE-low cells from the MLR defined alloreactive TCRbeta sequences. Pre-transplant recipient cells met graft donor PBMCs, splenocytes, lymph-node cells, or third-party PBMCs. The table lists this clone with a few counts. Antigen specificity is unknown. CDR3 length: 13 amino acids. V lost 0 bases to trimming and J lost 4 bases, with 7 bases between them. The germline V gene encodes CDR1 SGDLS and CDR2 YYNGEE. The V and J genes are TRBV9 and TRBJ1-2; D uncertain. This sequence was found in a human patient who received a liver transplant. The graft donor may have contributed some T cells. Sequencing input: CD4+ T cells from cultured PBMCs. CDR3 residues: CASSVGVSYGYTF. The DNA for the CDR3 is TGTGCCAGCAGCGTAGGGGTGAGCTATGGCTACACCTTC. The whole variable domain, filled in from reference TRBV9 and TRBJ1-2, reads DSGVTQTPKHLITATGQRVTLRCSPRSGDLSVYWYQQSLDQGLQFLIQYYNGEERAKGNILERFSAQQFPDLHSELNLSSLELGDSALYFCASSVGVSYGYTFGSGTRLTVV.